This TCR beta chain was observed in a study of early T cells in non-severe SARS-CoV-2 infection. About the study: The chains were unpaired, and the sequenced material was bulk RNA from unsorted whole blood.

With 4 bases clipped from V and 3 bases from J, the junction kept 8 bases outside the gene matches. The CDR3 covers 15 residues. Germline CDR1 SGHNT, CDR2 YENEEA. On this clonotype itself: The antigen remains undetermined.

Study-level findings and limits: VDJdb matches were skewed toward anti-spike CD8 T cell responses.

Attachment of unique molecular identifiers was made to individual cDNA molecules. TCRdb reanalysed the 5' RACE reads using MiXCR and keeps one entry per CDR3 protein. The sample contains roughly 80,000 distinct CDR3 sequences, around 16% of which appear only once. The TCR sequence derives from an adult who was a healthcare worker with PCR-confirmed SARS-CoV-2 infection or an uninfected control (not recorded which). Input material: whole blood. This chain connects TRBV11-3 to TRBJ1-1; 7 bases line up with TRBD1. CDR3 coding DNA: TGTGCCAGCAGCTCTCGGGACAGACTTTACACTGAAGCTTTCTTT. Its protein product is CASSSRDRLYTEAFF.